These 27 T cell receptor beta chains share one sample of origin, sequenced in a study of T cell clonality in common variable immunodeficiency (dated by TCRdb to the mid-2010s). Overall results and qualifications from the work: Fewer deletions and N-nucleotide insertions were reportedly observed in CVID TCRbeta sequences, and highly modified clones with 13 or more V deletions were reportedly absent from CVID TCRbeta sequences.

These receptors are not linked to any known antigen. The library was generated by the immunoSEQ multiplex PCR assay. Not all clones reach the TCRdb copy of this immuneACCESS table, which keeps in-frame sequences only. Checked studies attribute under half of the gap to unresolved V genes and leave the rest unexplained. There are 30,000 to 40,000 clones in this sample, and none of them is a singleton. The leading ten clones occupy 6.1% of the sample. The specimen was peripheral blood mononuclear cells. These receptors were taken from a human donor with common variable immunodeficiency.

Here the CDR3 reads CASSAKQEPTYEQYF. The covered CDR3 bases are TGTGCCAGCAGCGCAAAACAGGAACCGACCTACGAG. The rearrangement joins TRBV7-8 to TRBJ2-7; maybe TRBD1 (5 bases). The read stops 3 residues short of the end of the CDR3; the missing end is completed from the germline J gene. The V end lost 5 bases, the J end lost 2 bases, and 16 bases lay between the germline ends. CDR3 length: 15 amino acids. CDR1 SGHVS and CDR2 FQNEAQ come from the germline V gene. Variable domain in full (rest from reference TRBV7-8 and TRBJ2-7): GAGVSQSPRYKVAKRGQDVALRCDPISGHVSLFWYQQALGQGPEFLTYFQNEAQLDKSGLPSDRFFAERPEGSVSTLKIQRTQQEDSAVYLCASSAKQEPTYEQYFGPGTRLTVT.

Turning to this clone: The read terminates 3 residues ahead of where the CDR3 ends, so the germline J gene completes it. The J gene is TRBJ1-2, the V gene TRBV19; TRBD1 agrees at 8 bases. With 5 bases clipped from V and 3 bases from J, the junction kept 8 bases outside the gene matches. CDR1 and CDR2 from the germline V gene are LNHDA and SQIVND (reference sequence). This CDR3 has 15 residues. The sequenced part of the CDR3 DNA is TGTGCCAGTAGTCCTCGGACAGGGTGGGACTATGGC. It is translated as CASSPRTGWDYG. The entire CDR3 sequence reads CASSPRTGWDYGYTF.

This clone was seen repeatedly, ten times or more. Coverage ceases 3 residues before the CDR3 finishes, and the germline J gene fills in the end. The chain carries TRBV30 and TRBJ1-1; TRBD1 is a possible D gene (6 bases). V was trimmed by 5 bases and J by 4 bases, leaving 17 bases between them. The germline CDR1 and CDR2 sequences are GTSNPN and SVGIG (reference sequence). This CDR3 is built from 14 residues. CDR3 in amino acids: CAWSLQGYGTEAFF. CDR3 bases read: TGTGCCTGGTCACTCCAGGGGTACGGCACTGAA. The variable domain in full, with the rest retrieved from reference TRBV30 and TRBJ1-1, is SQTIHQWPATLVQPVGSPLSLECTVEGTSNPNLYWYRQAAGRGLQLLFYSVGIGQISSEVPQNLSASRPQDRQFILSSKKLLLSDSGFYLCAWSLQGYGTEAFFGQGTRLTVV.

This clone has just a few counts. The read ends 3 residues shy of where the CDR3 ends; the end is completed using the germline J gene. This chain uses TRBV18 with TRBJ1-1, with 11 bases lining up with TRBD1. The trim removed 3 bases at V and 4 bases at J, leaving 10 bases unmatched. This CDR3 is built from 17 residues. CDR1 and CDR2 from the germline V gene are KGHSH and LQKENI. CDR3: CASSPLGQGVSSTEAFF. The sequenced part of the CDR3 DNA is TGTGCCAGCTCACCTTTGGGACAGGGGGTGAGTAGCACTGAA.

This clone occurred many times. The read halts 3 residues ahead of the CDR3 end, with the missing end drawn from the germline J gene. This chain links TRBV18 with TRBJ1-4; D might be TRBD1 (6 bases). This CDR3 has 15 residues. CDR1 is KGHSH and CDR2 is LQKENI in the germline V gene. Trimming took 3 bases from V and 8 from J, leaving 16 bases between them. The CDR3 DNA, read in part, is TGTGCCAGCTCACCGTTTTCAGGGGAGCGGGAAAAA. This gives the protein CASSPFSGEREK. The whole CDR3 reads CASSPFSGEREKLFF.

This clone was observed at least ten times. This CDR3 is CAWSEQDIAYNSPLHF. The DNA read from the CDR3 is TGTGCCTGGAGTGAGCAGGACATTGCCTATAATTCACCC. The chain carries TRBV30 and TRBJ1-6, with D perhaps TRBD1 (5 bases). The read terminates 3 residues before the CDR3 end, so the remaining end is supplied by the germline J gene. Germline-derived CDR1 and CDR2 are GTSNPN and SVGIG (reference sequence). This CDR3 has 16 residues. Trimming removed 1 base at V and 2 bases at J, with 12 bases between.

The table lists this clone with many counts. Sequencing ends 3 residues short of the CDR3 end; the germline J gene provides the rest. The chain carries TRBV19 and TRBJ2-3; 7 nucleotides line up with TRBD2. Germline-derived CDR1 and CDR2 are LNHDA and SQIVND (reference sequence). The CDR3 has 16 residues. Germline trimming cut 7 bases from V and 2 bases from J; bases unmatched to any gene: 12. The covered CDR3 bases are TGTGCCAGTATCCCGGGGGGTCACCATCTCACAGATACG. Translation: CASIPGGHHLTDT. The whole CDR3 protein reads CASIPGGHHLTDTQYF.

In this sample, this clone turned up many times. The CDR3 end falls 3 residues outside the read, so it is completed with the germline J gene. This chain connects TRBV2 to TRBJ1-5; possibly TRBD1 for D (5 bases). Per germline, CDR1 SNHLY and CDR2 FYNNEI. CDR3 length equals 15 residues. The V and J ends lost 4 bases and 2 bases respectively, with 12 bases between them. Partial CDR3 DNA: TGTGCCAGCAGTGTAGGGGAGGTCGGCAATCAGCCC. This sequence encodes CASSVGEVGNQP. The CDR3 in its entirety is CASSVGEVGNQPQHF.

This clone was seen many times. Read sequence stops 3 residues before the CDR3 end, and the germline J gene provides the missing end. This rearrangement joins TRBV2 to TRBJ2-3; D not certain. CDR1 SNHLY and CDR2 FYNNEI come from the germline V gene. V lost 7 bases to trimming and J lost 1 base, with 18 bases between them. The CDR3 runs 16 residues. The covered CDR3 bases are TGTGCCAGCACCACGACCGCGGCCCTCGGCACAGATACG. The encoded protein is CASTTTAALGTDT. The entire CDR3 reads CASTTTAALGTDTQYF.

This clone was observed at least ten times. The read is 3 residues too short to cover the CDR3 end, so that end is filled in from the germline J gene. The chain carries TRBV20-1 and TRBJ1-4; 9 nucleotides match TRBD1. The ends lost 6 bases at V and 4 bases at J; junction bases unmatched: 15. The CDR3 totals 17 residues. CDR1 and CDR2 (germline): DFQATT, SNEGSKA (reference sequence). The part of the CDR3 DNA that was read is TGCAGTGCGTCGATCCGTCGCGGGACAGGGAATAATGAAAAA. Translating gives CSASIRRGTGNNEK. The whole CDR3 reads CSASIRRGTGNNEKLFF.

This clone was counted ten times or more. The germline gene is not matched at one end of the junction; a read error may be the cause. The CDR3 goes on 3 residues after the read ends, and that part is filled in from the germline J gene. The chain uses TRBV7-7 and TRBJ2-1, with a weak D call TRBD2 (5 bases). CDR3 length: 13 residues. From germline, CDR1 is SSHAT and CDR2 FNYEAQ (reference sequence). Partial CDR3 DNA: TGTGCTAGCAGCTATACTAGTCAGAGTGAG. The encoded protein is CASSYTSQSE. The entire CDR3 reads CASSYTSQSEQFF.

This clone was counted many times. The read falls 3 residues short of the CDR3 end, and the missing part is taken from the germline J gene. This rearrangement joins TRBV6-2 or TRBV6-3 to TRBJ2-7; D is perhaps TRBD1 (5 bases). The ends were cut back, 7 bases at V and 6 bases at J, with 10 bases in the middle. The CDR3 totals 11 residues. CDR1 is MNHEY and CDR2 is SVGEGT in the germline V gene. Here the CDR3 reads CASNQGTEQYF. CDR3 bases read: TGTGCCAGCAATCAGGGTACCGAG.

Ten or more counts support this clone. Read data end 3 residues before the CDR3 end; the end is taken from the germline J gene. The rearrangement uses TRBV10-3 and TRBJ2-2; TRBD2 matches 9 bases. CDR3 length: 17 amino acids. J lost 0 bases, V lost 4 bases, and 6 bases had no gene match. From germline, CDR1 is ENHRY and CDR2 SYGVKD. CDR3 region: CAISGVAGATNTGELFF. CDR3 DNA, as far as it was read: TGTGCCATCAGTGGCGTAGCGGGGGCTACGAACACCGGGGAG.

Of note for this clone: The read halts 3 residues ahead of the CDR3 end, with the missing end drawn from the germline J gene. The rearrangement uses TRBV7-8 and TRBJ2-2, with 10 bases lining up with TRBD2. Unmatched junction bases numbered 2, after V lost 6 bases and J lost 1 base. The length of the CDR3 is 15 residues. Germline loops: CDR1 SGHVS, CDR2 FQNEAQ. The sequenced CDR3 bases are TGTGCCAGCAGGCAGCGGGGGGGGAACACCGGGGAG. Its translation is CASRQRGGNTGE. The full-length CDR3 reads as CASRQRGGNTGELFF.

This clone showed up just a few times. The read gets to within 3 residues of the CDR3 end, and the germline J gene fills in the rest. V is TRBV2 and J is TRBJ2-5; D remains ambiguous. With 8 bases removed from V and 7 bases from J, the gap between germline ends came to 17 bases. Germline values: CDR1 SNHLY, CDR2 FYNNEI. This CDR3 comprises 13 residues. CDR3: CASRPYSLGTQYF. The part of the CDR3 DNA that was read is TGTGCCAGCCGCCCCTACAGCCTGGGGACC.

For this clone: The read ends 3 residues before the CDR3 terminus; that terminus is restored from the germline J gene. The chain employs TRBV6-4 and TRBJ2-3; 7 bases map to TRBD2. V lost 5 bases, J lost 2 bases, and 7 bases stayed unmatched. CDR3 length equals 15 residues. Germline V gene data show CDR1 as MRHNA and CDR2 as SNTAGT. Here the CDR3 reads CASSIGGGDTDTQYF. Partial CDR3 DNA: TGTGCCAGCAGTATCGGTGGGGGGGACACAGATACG.

Note on this clone: The CDR3 is cut off 3 residues early in the read; its end comes from the germline J gene. The chain couples TRBV30 to TRBJ1-3; D unresolved. The V end lost 6 bases, the J end lost 0 bases, and 15 bases lay between the germline ends. Germline CDR1 GTSNPN, CDR2 SVGIG (reference sequence). The CDR3 has 15 residues. The covered CDR3 bases are TGTGCCTGCGATGACAATGCCCGCTCTGGAAACACC. Protein product: CACDDNARSGNT. The complete CDR3 reads CACDDNARSGNTIYF.

This clone showed up just a few times. The chain's CDR3 is CASSLGTGGDYGYTF. CDR3 DNA, as far as it was read: TGTGCCAGCAGCTTAGGGACAGGGGGCGACTATGGC. The chain uses TRBV7-6 and TRBJ1-2; 11 bases align to TRBD1. Sequencing ends 3 residues short of the CDR3 end; the germline J gene provides the rest. Unmatched junction bases numbered 1, after V lost 1 base and J lost 3 bases. The CDR3 spans 15 residues. Germline V gives CDR1 SGHVS, CDR2 FNYEAQ.

This clone has at least ten counts. This CDR3 reads CASSLGGAQETQYF. Incomplete CDR3 DNA: TGTGCCAGCAGCTTAGGAGGGGCCCAAGAGACC. The chain couples TRBV5-4 to TRBJ2-5; D may be TRBD2 (6 bases). Read data end 3 residues before the CDR3 end; the end is taken from the germline J gene. The CDR3 runs to 14 residues. Germline V CDR1 and CDR2: SGHNT, YYREEE (reference sequence). The ends were cut back, 2 bases at V and 1 base at J, with 9 bases in the middle.

This clone showed up just a few times. The CDR3 end lies 3 residues beyond the end of the read and is filled in from the germline J gene. This sample also contains other DNA sequences that code for the same CDR3. This chain joins TRBV2 and TRBJ2-7, with TRBD2 identical over 13 bases. Germline CDR1 reads SNHLY; CDR2 reads FYNNEI. The junction had 2 bases not matched to a gene; V was cut back by 8 bases and J by 4 bases. The CDR3 has 13 amino acids. Partial CDR3 DNA: TGTGCCAGCGGACTAGCGGGGGTGTACGAG. Its translation: CASGLAGVYE. The full-length CDR3 reads as CASGLAGVYEQYF.

This clone was counted many times. The read falls 3 residues short of the CDR3 end, and the missing part is taken from the germline J gene. V is TRBV29-1 and J is TRBJ1-1, with D hard to call. Germline lookup yields CDR1 SQVTM and CDR2 ANQGSEA. Trimming left V 7 bases short and J 4 bases short, with 13 bases between. The CDR3 has 12 amino acids. Partial CDR3 DNA: TGCAGCGCCCGGGTTCGGGGCACTGAA. Its protein product is CSARVRGTE. The entire CDR3 protein is CSARVRGTEAFF.

This clone was seen at least ten times. The read gets to within 3 residues of the CDR3 end, and the germline J gene fills in the rest. The chain recombines TRBV5-1 with TRBJ2-5, with TRBD2 identical over 11 bases. Unmatched junction bases numbered 10, after V lost 4 bases and J lost 5 bases. The germline V gene has CDR1 SGHRS and CDR2 YFSETQ. The CDR3 runs to 16 residues. The CDR3 region is CASSPGISGGDETQYF. The sequenced part of the CDR3 DNA is TGCGCCAGCAGCCCTGGCATTAGCGGGGGGGACGAGACC.

This clone showed up just a few times. Read data end 3 residues before the CDR3 end; the end is taken from the germline J gene. This chain joins TRBV18 and TRBJ1-2; TRBD1 matches at 8 bases. This CDR3 is 12 amino acids long. Germline CDR1 KGHSH, CDR2 LQKENI. The covered CDR3 bases are TGTGCCAGCTCTCCGGGACAGGCCGAC. Translated: CASSPGQAD. The CDR3 in full is CASSPGQADYTF.

This clone has only a few counts. The covered CDR3 bases are TGTGCCAGCAGCTTACAGGGGGTTGGC. It codes for CASSLQGVG. The whole CDR3 region reads CASSLQGVGYTF. This chain connects TRBV7-9 to TRBJ1-2; TRBD1 agrees at 7 bases. The read finishes 3 residues shy of the CDR3 end, and the germline J gene is used to complete it. The germline gives CDR1 SEHNR, CDR2 FQNEAQ (reference sequence). This CDR3 has 12 residues. Trimming at V came to 2 bases and at J to 7 bases, leaving 1 base not matched to a gene. Full variable domain (missing parts from reference TRBV7-9 and TRBJ1-2): DTGVSQNPRHKITKRGQNVTFRCDPISEHNRLYWYRQTLGQGPEFLTYFQNEAQLEKSRLLSDRFSAERPKGSFSTLEIQRTEQGDSAMYLCASSLQGVGYTFGSGTRLTVV.

This clone has ten or more counts. The CDR3 goes on 3 residues after the read ends, and that part is filled in from the germline J gene. V usage is TRBV18 and J usage is TRBJ1-4; 10 bases are shared with TRBD1. The CDR3 is 15 amino acids. In germline, CDR1 is KGHSH, CDR2 LQKENI. The V gene end was trimmed by 1 base and the J gene end by 6 bases; junction bases not matched to a gene: 2. The sequenced part of the CDR3 DNA is TGTGCCAGCTCACCACTGACAGGGGGCGATGAAAAA. Protein product: CASSPLTGGDEK. The complete CDR3 reads CASSPLTGGDEKLFF.

This clone was counted only a few times. The sequence runs out 3 residues before the end of the CDR3; the remainder is reconstructed from the germline J gene. The rearrangement joins TRBV7-2 to TRBJ2-6; tentative D call: TRBD2 (5 bases). The germline V gene has CDR1 SGHTA and CDR2 FQGNSA. The ends were cut back, 5 bases at V and 4 bases at J, with 12 bases in the middle. The CDR3 is 15 residues long. CDR3: CASSAGPAGANVLTF. The CDR3 bases that were read are TGTGCCAGCAGCGCGGGTCCCGCGGGGGCCAACGTC. Drawing the rest from reference TRBV7-2 and TRBJ2-6, the complete variable domain is GAGVSQSPSNKVTEKGKDVELRCDPISGHTALYWYRQSLGQGLEFLIYFQGNSAPDKSGLPSDRFSAERTGGSVSTLTIQRTQQEDSAVYLCASSAGPAGANVLTFGAGSRLTVL.

This clone was seen ten or more times. The read terminates 3 residues before the CDR3 end, so the remaining end is supplied by the germline J gene. J is TRBJ2-1 and V is TRBV10-3, with TRBD1 as a possible D gene (6 bases). Per the germline V gene, CDR1 is ENHRY and CDR2 is SYGVKD. CDR3 size: 15 residues. Trimming pared 3 bases from V and 7 bases from J, leaving 16 bases between. The CDR3 loop reads CAISDRDEGGNEQFF. CDR3 DNA (partial): TGTGCCATCAGTGACCGGGACGAAGGGGGAAATGAG.